This T cell receptor (beta chain) was recorded in a study of beta chain features in type 1 diabetes. Study-level background: Across every sample, 107,917,701 sorted cells were examined in total.

The sequenced template was cDNA made from the entire isolated RNA. The table came from immunoSEQ multiplex PCR; TCRdb's copy has only in-frame clones and leaves some out. Of 250,000 to 350,000 clones listed, around an eighth are singletons. The study's findings and limits: Within each of all four CD4+ subsets, Type 1 diabetes patients had TCRB CDR3s that were moderately but significantly shorter.

A remark on this clone: The antigen is unknown.

The CDR3 runs to 13 residues. The V segment lost 4 bases and the J segment 12 bases; nucleotides outside the gene matches: 6. Germline V lookup: CDR1 SGHVS, CDR2 FNYEAQ. V is TRBV7-6 and J is TRBJ2-4; 10 bases line up with TRBD1. Material for sequencing was naive CD4+ T cells from blood. The source of this sequence is a man between 25 and 39 years old with type 1 diabetes. CDR3 loop: CASSSGQGKNQYF. DNA of the CDR3: TGTGCCAGCAGCTCGGGACAGGGGAAGAATCAGTACTTC.